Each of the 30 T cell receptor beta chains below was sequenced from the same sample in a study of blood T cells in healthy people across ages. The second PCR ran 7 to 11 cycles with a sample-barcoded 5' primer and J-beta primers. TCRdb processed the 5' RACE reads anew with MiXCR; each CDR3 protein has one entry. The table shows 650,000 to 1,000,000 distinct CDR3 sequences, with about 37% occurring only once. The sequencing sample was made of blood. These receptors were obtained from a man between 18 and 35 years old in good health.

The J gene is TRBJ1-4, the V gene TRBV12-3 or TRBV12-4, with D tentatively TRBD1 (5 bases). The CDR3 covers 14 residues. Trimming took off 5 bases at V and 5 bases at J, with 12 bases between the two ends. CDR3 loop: CASSVGQVNEKLFF. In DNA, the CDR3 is TGTGCCAGCAGTGTGGGGCAGGTGAATGAAAAACTGTTTTTT.

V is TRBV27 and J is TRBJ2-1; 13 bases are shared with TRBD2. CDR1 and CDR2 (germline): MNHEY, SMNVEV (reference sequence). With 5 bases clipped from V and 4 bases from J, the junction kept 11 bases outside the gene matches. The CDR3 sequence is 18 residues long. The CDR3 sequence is CASSRKGLAGQRYNEQFF. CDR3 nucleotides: TGTGCCAGCAGTCGAAAGGGACTAGCGGGGCAAAGGTACAATGAGCAGTTCTTC.

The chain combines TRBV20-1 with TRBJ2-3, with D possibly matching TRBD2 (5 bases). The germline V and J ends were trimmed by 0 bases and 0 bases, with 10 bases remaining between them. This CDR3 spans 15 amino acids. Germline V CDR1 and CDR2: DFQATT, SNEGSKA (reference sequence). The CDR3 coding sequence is TGCAGTGCTAGAGATCGGGGTCCTAGCACAGATACGCAGTATTTT. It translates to CSARDRGPSTDTQYF.

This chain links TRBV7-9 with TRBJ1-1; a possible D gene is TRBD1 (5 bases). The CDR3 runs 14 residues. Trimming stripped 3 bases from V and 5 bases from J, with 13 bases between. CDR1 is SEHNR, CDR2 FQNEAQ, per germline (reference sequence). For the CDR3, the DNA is TGTGCCAGCAGCTTGTCGACAGAGGGGACTGAAGCTTTCTTT. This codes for CASSLSTEGTEAFF.

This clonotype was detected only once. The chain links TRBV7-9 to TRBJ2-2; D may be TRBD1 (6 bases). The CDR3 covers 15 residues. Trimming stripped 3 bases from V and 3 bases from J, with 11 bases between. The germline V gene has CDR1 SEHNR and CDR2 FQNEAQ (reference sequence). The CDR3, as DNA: TGTGCCAGCAGCTTCCGGGACATAGACACCGGGGAGCTGTTTTTT. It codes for CASSFRDIDTGELFF.

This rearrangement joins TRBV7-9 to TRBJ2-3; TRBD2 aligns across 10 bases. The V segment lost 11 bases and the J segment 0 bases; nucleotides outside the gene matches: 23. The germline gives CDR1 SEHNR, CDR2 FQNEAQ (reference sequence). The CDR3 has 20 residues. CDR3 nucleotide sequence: TGTGCCTCATCGTCCCTTAATCCAGCGGGGGGGAGTACTAGCACAGATACGCAGTATTTT. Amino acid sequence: CASSSLNPAGGSTSTDTQYF.

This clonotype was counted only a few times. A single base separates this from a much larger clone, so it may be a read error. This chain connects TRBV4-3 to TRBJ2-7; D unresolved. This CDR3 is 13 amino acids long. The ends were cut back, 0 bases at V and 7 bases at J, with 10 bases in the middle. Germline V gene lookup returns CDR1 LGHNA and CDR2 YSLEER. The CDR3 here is CASSQDNYNEQYF. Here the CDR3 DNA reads TGCGCCAGCAGCCAAGACAACTACAATGAGCAGTACTTC.

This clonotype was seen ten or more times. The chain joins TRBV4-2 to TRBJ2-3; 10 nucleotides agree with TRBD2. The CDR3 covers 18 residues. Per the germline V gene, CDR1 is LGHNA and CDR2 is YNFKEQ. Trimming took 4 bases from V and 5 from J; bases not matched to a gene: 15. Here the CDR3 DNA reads TGTGCCAGCAGCCGACATCCTAGAGAGCGGGGGGGCAAAGATACGCAGTATTTT. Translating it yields CASSRHPRERGGKDTQYF.

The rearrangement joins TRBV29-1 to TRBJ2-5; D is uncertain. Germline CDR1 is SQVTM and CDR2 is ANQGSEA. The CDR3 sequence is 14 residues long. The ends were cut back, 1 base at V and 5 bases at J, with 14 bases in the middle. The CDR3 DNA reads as TGCAGCGTTGAAGGTTACGCCAGCACCGAGACCCAGTACTTC. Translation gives CSVEGYASTETQYF.

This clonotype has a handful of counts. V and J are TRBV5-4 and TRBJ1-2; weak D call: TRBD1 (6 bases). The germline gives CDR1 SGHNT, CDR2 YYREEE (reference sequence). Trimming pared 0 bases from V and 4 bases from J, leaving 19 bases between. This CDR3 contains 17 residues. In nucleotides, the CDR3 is TGTGCCAGCAGCTTGGATGGACAGCCCATCAAGGGCTATGGCTACACCTTC. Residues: CASSLDGQPIKGYGYTF.

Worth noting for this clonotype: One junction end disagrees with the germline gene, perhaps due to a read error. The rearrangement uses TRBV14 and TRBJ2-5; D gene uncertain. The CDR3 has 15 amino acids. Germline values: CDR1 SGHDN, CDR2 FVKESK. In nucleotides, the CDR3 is TGTGTCAGCAGCCGACTGTTACCGTACCAAGAGACCCAGTACTTC. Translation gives CVSSRLLPYQETQYF.

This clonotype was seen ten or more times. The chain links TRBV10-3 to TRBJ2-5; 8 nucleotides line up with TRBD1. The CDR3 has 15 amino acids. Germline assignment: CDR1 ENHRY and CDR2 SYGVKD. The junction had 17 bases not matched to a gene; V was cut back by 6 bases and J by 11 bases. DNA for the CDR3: TGTGCCATCAGAGACTACAGGGGACAGGTCAATGAGCAGTACTTC. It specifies CAIRDYRGQVNEQYF.

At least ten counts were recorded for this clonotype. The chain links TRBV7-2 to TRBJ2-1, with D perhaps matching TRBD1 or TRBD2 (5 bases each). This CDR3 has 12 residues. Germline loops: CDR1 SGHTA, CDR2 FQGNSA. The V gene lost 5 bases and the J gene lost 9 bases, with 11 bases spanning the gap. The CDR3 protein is CASSQGVGEQFF. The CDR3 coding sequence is TGTGCCAGCAGCCAGGGAGTGGGTGAGCAGTTCTTC.

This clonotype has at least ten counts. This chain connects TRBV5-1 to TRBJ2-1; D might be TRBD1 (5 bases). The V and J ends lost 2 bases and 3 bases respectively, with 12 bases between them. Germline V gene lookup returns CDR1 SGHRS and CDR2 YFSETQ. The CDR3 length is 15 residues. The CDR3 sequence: CASSLNLDIYNEQFF. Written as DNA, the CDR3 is TGCGCCAGCAGCTTAAACCTGGACATCTACAATGAGCAGTTCTTC.

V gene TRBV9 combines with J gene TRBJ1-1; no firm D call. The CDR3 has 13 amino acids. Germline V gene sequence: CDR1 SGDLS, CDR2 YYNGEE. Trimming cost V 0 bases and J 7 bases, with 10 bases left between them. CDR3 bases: TGTGCCAGCAGCGTAGCGGGATTCGGTGAAGCTTTCTTT. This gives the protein CASSVAGFGEAFF. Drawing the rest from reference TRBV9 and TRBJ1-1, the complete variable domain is DSGVTQTPKHLITATGQRVTLRCSPRSGDLSVYWYQQSLDQGLQFLIQYYNGEERAKGNILERFSAQQFPDLHSELNLSSLELGDSALYFCASSVAGFGEAFFGQGTRLTVV.

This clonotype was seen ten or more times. The CDR3 region has the DNA TGTGCCAGCAGCTCCGGACAGCTCTACAATGAGCAGTTCTTC. As protein: CASSSGQLYNEQFF. This rearrangement joins TRBV14 to TRBJ2-1, with TRBD1 as a possible D gene (6 bases). Germline V CDR1 and CDR2: SGHDN, FVKESK. CDR3 length equals 14 residues. Trimming took 5 bases from V and 3 from J, leaving 11 bases between them.

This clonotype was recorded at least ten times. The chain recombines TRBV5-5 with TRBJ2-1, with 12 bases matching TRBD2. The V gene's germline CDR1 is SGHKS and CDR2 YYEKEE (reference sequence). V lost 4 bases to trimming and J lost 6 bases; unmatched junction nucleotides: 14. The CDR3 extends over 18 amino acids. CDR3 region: CASSISSGGALYPNEQFF. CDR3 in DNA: TGTGCCAGCAGCATCTCTAGCGGGGGGGCCTTGTATCCCAATGAGCAGTTCTTC.

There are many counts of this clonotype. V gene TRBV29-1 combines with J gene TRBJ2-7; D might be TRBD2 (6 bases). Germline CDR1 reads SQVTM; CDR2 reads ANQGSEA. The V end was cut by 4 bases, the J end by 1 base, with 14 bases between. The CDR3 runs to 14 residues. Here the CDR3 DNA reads TGCAGCGTTGCGGGGGATGGAGCTTCCTACGAGCAGTACTTC. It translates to CSVAGDGASYEQYF.

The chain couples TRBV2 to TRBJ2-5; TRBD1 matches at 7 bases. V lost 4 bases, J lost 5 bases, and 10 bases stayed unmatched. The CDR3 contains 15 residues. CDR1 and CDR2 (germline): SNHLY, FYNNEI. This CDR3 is CASSVTGLGQETQYF. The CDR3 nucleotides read TGTGCCAGCAGTGTGACGGGATTGGGACAGGAGACCCAGTACTTC.

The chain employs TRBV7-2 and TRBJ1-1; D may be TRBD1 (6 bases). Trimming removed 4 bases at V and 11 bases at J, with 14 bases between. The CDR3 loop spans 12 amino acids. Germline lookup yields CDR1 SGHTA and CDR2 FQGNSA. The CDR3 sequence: CASSYGGTLAFF. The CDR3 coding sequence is TGTGCCAGCAGCTACGGGGGGACACTGGCTTTCTTT.

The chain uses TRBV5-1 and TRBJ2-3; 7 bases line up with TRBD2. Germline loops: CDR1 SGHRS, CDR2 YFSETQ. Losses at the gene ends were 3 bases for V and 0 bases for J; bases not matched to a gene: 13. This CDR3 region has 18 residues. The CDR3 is CASSSASNSRGSTDTQYF. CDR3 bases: TGCGCCAGCAGCTCCGCCTCCAACTCGCGGGGGAGCACAGATACGCAGTATTTT.

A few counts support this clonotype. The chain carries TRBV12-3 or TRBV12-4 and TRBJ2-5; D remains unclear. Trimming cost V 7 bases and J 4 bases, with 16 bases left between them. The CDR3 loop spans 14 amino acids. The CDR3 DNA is TGTGCCAGCACCGCTCTCCAGCAGCGAGAGACCCAGTACTTC. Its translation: CASTALQQRETQYF.

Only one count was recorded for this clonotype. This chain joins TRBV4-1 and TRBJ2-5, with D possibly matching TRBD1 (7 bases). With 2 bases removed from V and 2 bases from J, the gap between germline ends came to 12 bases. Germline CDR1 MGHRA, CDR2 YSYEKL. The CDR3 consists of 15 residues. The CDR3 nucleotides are TGCGCCAGCAGCCAAACCGGGGGACAGCAAGAGACCCAGTACTTC. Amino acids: CASSQTGGQQETQYF.

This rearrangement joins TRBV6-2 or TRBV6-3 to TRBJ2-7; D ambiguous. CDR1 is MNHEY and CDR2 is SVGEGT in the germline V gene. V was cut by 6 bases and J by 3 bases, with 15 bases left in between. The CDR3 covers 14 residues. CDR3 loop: CASRAGPNLYEQYF. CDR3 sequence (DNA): TGTGCCAGCAGAGCCGGGCCAAACCTCTACGAGCAGTACTTC.

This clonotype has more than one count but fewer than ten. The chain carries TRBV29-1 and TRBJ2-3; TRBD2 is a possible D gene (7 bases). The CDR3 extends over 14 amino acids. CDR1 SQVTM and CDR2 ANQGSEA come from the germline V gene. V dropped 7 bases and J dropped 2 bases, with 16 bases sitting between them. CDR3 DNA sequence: TGCAGCGCCTACGGGGGGCGCAACACAGATACGCAGTATTTT. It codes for CSAYGGRNTDTQYF.

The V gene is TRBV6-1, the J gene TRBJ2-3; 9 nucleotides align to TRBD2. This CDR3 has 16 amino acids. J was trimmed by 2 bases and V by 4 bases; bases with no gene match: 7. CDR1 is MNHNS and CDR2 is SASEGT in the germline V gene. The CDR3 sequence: CASSAGERGATDTQYF. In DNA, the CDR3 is TGTGCCAGCAGTGCCGGGGAGCGGGGGGCCACAGATACGCAGTATTTT.

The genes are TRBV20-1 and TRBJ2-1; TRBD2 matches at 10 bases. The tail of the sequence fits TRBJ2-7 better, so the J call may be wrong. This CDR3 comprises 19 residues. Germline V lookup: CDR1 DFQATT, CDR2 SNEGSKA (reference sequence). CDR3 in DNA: TGCAGTGCTAGGGGTATGCTAGCGGGGGAGAAAAGCTCCTACAATGAGCAGTACTTC. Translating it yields CSARGMLAGEKSSYNEQYF.

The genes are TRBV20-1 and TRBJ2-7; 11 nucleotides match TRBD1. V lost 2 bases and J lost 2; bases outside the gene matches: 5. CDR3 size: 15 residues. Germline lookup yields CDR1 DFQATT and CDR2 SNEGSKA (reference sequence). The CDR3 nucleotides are TGCAGTGCTAGATGGCGGGGACAGGGGGCCTACGAGCAGTACTTC. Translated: CSARWRGQGAYEQYF.

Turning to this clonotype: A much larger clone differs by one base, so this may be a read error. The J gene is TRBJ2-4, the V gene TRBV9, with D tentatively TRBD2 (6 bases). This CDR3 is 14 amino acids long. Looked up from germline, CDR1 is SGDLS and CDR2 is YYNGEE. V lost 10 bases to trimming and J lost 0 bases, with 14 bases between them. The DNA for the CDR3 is TGTGCCGGCACAGCGGGCCAAGCCAAAAACATTCAGTACTTC. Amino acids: CAGTAGQAKNIQYF.

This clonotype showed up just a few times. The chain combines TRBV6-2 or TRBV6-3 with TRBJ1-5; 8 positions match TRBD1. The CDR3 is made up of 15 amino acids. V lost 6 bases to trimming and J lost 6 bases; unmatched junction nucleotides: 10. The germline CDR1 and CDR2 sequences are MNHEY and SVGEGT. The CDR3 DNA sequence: TGTGCCAGCAGCCACAATGACAGGGGTAGTCAGCCCCAGCATTTT. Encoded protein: CASSHNDRGSQPQHF.